Listed below are T cell receptor beta chains from one sample, sequenced in a study of CD8+ T cells in alopecia areata. Repertoires were generated with immunoSEQ multiplex PCR, while TCRdb's copy carries only in-frame clones and drops some. This table has 200,000 to 250,000 clones, about 58% appearing once. Here the sequenced sample was CD4+ T cells sorted from blood, taken at week 4, from a patient treated with tofacitinib. These receptors were taken from a human donor with alopecia areata. Each CDR3 is given with its conserved first and last residue. The D gene is left open where the match is weak. A row's size may be missing; if present it is once, few, many or a size class.

v_gene,d_gene,j_gene,abundance,CDR3aa,CDR3nt
TRBV29-1,-,TRBJ1-2,-,CSVEGHRLYGYTF,TGCAGCGTGGAGGGACACCGCCTCTATGGCTACACCTTC
TRBV25-1,-,TRBJ2-3,-,CASSTPSEDTQYF,TGTGCCAGCAGTACCCCCTCCGAGGATACGCAGTATTTT
TRBV29-1,TRBD1,TRBJ2-7,-,CSVRDRRSYEQYF,TGCAGCGTTCGGGACAGGAGATCCTACGAGCAGTACTTC
TRBV30,TRBD1,TRBJ2-1,once,CAWSGRTGNHEQFF,TGTGCCTGGAGCGGTCGGACAGGGAACCATGAGCAGTTCTTC
TRBV29-1,TRBD1,TRBJ2-1,few,CSVERPGTGSKPNEQFF,TGCAGCGTTGAAAGGCCAGGGACAGGATCGAAACCCAATGAGCAGTTCTTC
TRBV5-1,TRBD1,TRBJ2-3,-,CASSSGGRSTDTQYF,TGCGCCAGCAGCTCAGGGGGCCGTAGCACAGATACGCAGTATTTT
TRBV30,-,TRBJ1-6,-,CAWRRDDNSPLHF,TGTGCCTGGAGGCGGGACGACAATTCACCCCTCCACTTT
TRBV7-3,-,TRBJ1-1,few,CASSLTPTTNTEAFF,TGTGCCAGCAGCCTAACACCCACAACCAACACTGAAGCTTTCTTT
TRBV29-1,-,TRBJ2-3,-,CSVVTDSTDTQYF,TGCAGCGTTGTTACGGATAGCACAGATACGCAGTATTTT
TRBV30,-,TRBJ1-1,-,CALSGQGNTEAFF,TGTGCCCTCTCGGGGCAGGGGAACACTGAAGCTTTCTTT
TRBV4-3,-,TRBJ2-5,-,CASSQGVPGETQYF,TGCGCCAGCAGCCAAGGAGTCCCTGGGGAGACCCAGTACTTC
TRBV4-2,TRBD2,TRBJ2-7,many,CASSQGTSGGEQYF,TGTGCCAGCAGCCAAGGGACTAGCGGGGGGGAGCAGTACTTC
TRBV29-1,TRBD1,TRBJ1-2,-,CSVEGTGALLGGYTF,TGCAGCGTTGAAGGCACAGGGGCCCTATTGGGCGGCTACACCTTC
TRBV7-2,-,TRBJ2-1,few,CASSTAGGGAEQFF,TGTGCCAGCAGCACAGCGGGTGGGGGCGCTGAGCAGTTCTTC
TRBV2,TRBD1,TRBJ2-3,once,CASSRRQGADTQYF,TGTGCCAGCAGTAGAAGACAGGGTGCGGATACGCAGTATTTT
TRBV4-3,-,TRBJ1-1,-,CASSQDGRGTEAFF,TGCGCCAGCAGCCAAGACGGACGGGGGACTGAAGCTTTCTTT
TRBV23-1,TRBD1,TRBJ1-1,-,CASTPGAGGEAFF,TGCGCCAGCACCCCAGGGGCAGGGGGTGAAGCTTTCTTT
TRBV7-2,-,TRBJ2-7,-,CASSLSTGTYEQYF,TGTGCCAGCAGCTTGAGCACGGGGACCTACGAGCAGTACTTC
TRBV7-2,-,TRBJ2-1,-,CASSFLAYNEQFF,TGTGCCAGCAGCTTTTTGGCCTACAATGAGCAGTTCTTC
TRBV5-4,-,TRBJ1-1,-,CATRIISGNTEAFF,TGTGCCACTCGGATAATCTCAGGGAACACTGAAGCTTTCTTT
TRBV5-1,TRBD1,TRBJ2-7,-,CASSLGQGAEQYF,TGCGCCAGCAGCTTGGGACAGGGGGCCGAGCAGTACTTC
TRBV4-1,TRBD1,TRBJ2-2,many,CASSPLQGQNGELFF,TGCGCCAGCAGCCCCCTACAGGGGCAGAACGGGGAGCTGTTTTTT
TRBV7-2,-,TRBJ1-2,-,CASSRGGIYGYTF,TGTGCCAGCAGCCGAGGTGGCATCTATGGCTACACCTTC
TRBV2,-,TRBJ1-5,-,CASSEAGRLPSQPQHF,TGTGCCAGCAGTGAAGCGGGACGCCTACCCTCTCAGCCCCAGCATTTT
TRBV25-1,TRBD1,TRBJ1-4,-,CASSAPSGQINEKLFF,TGTGCCAGCAGTGCGCCCTCGGGACAGATTAATGAAAAACTGTTTTTT
TRBV19,-,TRBJ2-1,-,CASSIGLPNEQFF,TGTGCCAGTAGTATAGGACTTCCCAATGAGCAGTTCTTC
TRBV6-5,TRBD2,TRBJ2-7,-,CASTGLASYEQYF,TGTGCCAGCACGGGACTAGCGTCATACGAGCAGTACTTC
TRBV2,-,TRBJ1-1,-,CASSDQYTEAFF,TGTGCCAGCAGTGACCAGTACACTGAAGCTTTCTTT
TRBV7-8,-,TRBJ1-5,few,CASSPLSSDQPQHF,TGTGCCAGCAGCCCTCTTTCGAGCGATCAGCCCCAGCATTTT
TRBV5-6,-,TRBJ2-2,-,CASSVSGELFF,TGTGCCAGCAGCGTGTCCGGGGAGCTGTTTTTT
TRBV5-1,-,TRBJ1-4,few,CASSLGYGEKLFF,TGCGCCAGCAGCTTGGGATACGGGGAAAAACTGTTTTTT
TRBV5-1,-,TRBJ2-5,-,CASSLVYEETQYF,TGCGCCAGCAGCTTGGTTTACGAGGAGACCCAGTACTTC
TRBV4-3,-,TRBJ1-2,-,CASSQGLDLRGYTF,TGCGCCAGCAGCCAGGGTTTAGATCTTCGGGGCTACACCTTC
TRBV29-1,-,TRBJ1-2,-,CSVEEIQGYGYTF,TGCAGCGTTGAAGAAATCCAGGGATACGGCTACACCTTC
TRBV29-1,-,TRBJ2-7,-,CSVVGRGSLYEQYF,TGCAGCGTTGTGGGTCGGGGGTCCCTGTACGAGCAGTACTTC
TRBV6-1,TRBD1,TRBJ1-2,-,CASSAPGQGIYGYTF,TGTGCCAGCAGTGCACCGGGACAGGGGATCTATGGCTACACCTTC
TRBV4-3,-,TRBJ1-2,few,CASSQGEGSYGYTF,TGCGCCAGCAGCCAAGGGGAGGGGAGCTATGGCTACACCTTC
TRBV2,-,TRBJ2-5,-,CASTNQRGGQETQYF,TGTGCCAGCACCAACCAAAGAGGAGGGCAAGAGACCCAGTACTTC
TRBV5-1,-,TRBJ2-7,-,CASSLARGRFEQYF,TGCGCCAGCAGCTTGGCCAGGGGAAGGTTCGAGCAGTACTTC
TRBV4-3,TRBD1,TRBJ2-6,few,CASSQTTGGSGANVLTF,TGCGCCAGCAGCCAAACCACAGGGGGCTCTGGGGCCAACGTCCTGACTTTC